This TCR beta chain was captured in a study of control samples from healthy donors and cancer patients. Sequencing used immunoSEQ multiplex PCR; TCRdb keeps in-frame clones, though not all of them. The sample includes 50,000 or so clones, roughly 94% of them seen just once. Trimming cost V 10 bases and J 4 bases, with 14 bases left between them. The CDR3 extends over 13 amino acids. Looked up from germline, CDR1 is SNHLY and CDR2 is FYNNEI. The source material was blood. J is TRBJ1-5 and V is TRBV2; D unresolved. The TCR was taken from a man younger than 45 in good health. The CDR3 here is CATAIFGNQPQHF. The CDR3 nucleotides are TGTGCCACAGCAATCTTTGGGAATCAGCCCCAGCATTTT. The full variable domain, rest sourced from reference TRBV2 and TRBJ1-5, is EPEVTQTPSHQVTQMGQEVILRCVPISNHLYFYWYRQILGQKVEFLVSFYNNEISEKSEIFDDQFSVERPDGSNFTLKIRSTKLEDSAMYFCATAIFGNQPQHFGDGTRLSIL.